These 8 T cell receptor beta chains originate from one sample sequenced in a study of cytomegalovirus exposure and HLA in healthy donors. The PCR made use of 60 Vbeta and 13 Jbeta primers. Clones were sequenced by immunoSEQ multiplex PCR, and TCRdb holds only the in-frame ones, with some missing. The repertoire holds roughly 160,000 clones, with 70% to 85% as singletons. The specimen sequenced was PBMCs. The receptors were sampled from a man in his fifties in good health and CMV-seropositive.

This clone was seen only once. This rearrangement joins TRBV21-1 to TRBJ2-4; the tabulated D call, TRBD2, remains unverified against the DNA. TRBV21-1 is a pseudogene segment. The CDR3 runs to 17 residues. The CDR3 DNA reads as TGTGCCAGCAGCAAAGAGGGAGGGGGGCCGGCCAAAAACATTCAGTACTTC. Residues: CASSKEGGGPAKNIQYF.

This sequence joins TRBV18 and TRBJ1-2; tentative D call: TRBD1 (5 bases). The ends were cut back, 1 base at V and 3 bases at J, with 12 bases in the middle. The germline V gene encodes CDR1 KGHSH and CDR2 LQKENI. The CDR3 spans 15 residues. The CDR3 sequence: CASSPQGRAYYGYTF. CDR3 coding DNA: TGTGCCAGCTCACCACAAGGCAGGGCGTACTATGGCTACACCTTC.

The rearrangement links TRBV29-1 to TRBJ2-7; 8 bases are a match to TRBD1. The trim removed 7 bases at V and 5 bases at J, leaving 7 bases unmatched. The CDR3 spans 12 residues. Germline-derived CDR1 and CDR2 are SQVTM and ANQGSEA. The CDR3 loop is CSARTGWDEQYF. As DNA, the CDR3 is TGCAGCGCTCGGACAGGGTGGGACGAGCAGTACTTC.

The table lists this clone with a few counts. The rearrangement uses TRBV15 and TRBJ1-3, with D hard to call. Trimming took off 1 base at V and 2 bases at J, with 12 bases between the two ends. This CDR3 contains 16 residues. CDR1 LNHNV and CDR2 YYDKDF come from the germline V gene (reference sequence). The CDR3 DNA follows: TGTGCCACCAGCAGAGTTGTGAGCGGGGCTGGAAACACCATATATTTT. Residues: CATSRVVSGAGNTIYF.

The chain employs TRBV13 and TRBJ1-1; maybe TRBD1 (5 bases). The CDR3 extends over 15 amino acids. Trimming stripped 2 bases from V and 3 bases from J, with 13 bases between. The germline gives CDR1 PRHDT, CDR2 FYEKMQ (reference sequence). In nucleotides, the CDR3 is TGTGCCAGCAGCTTAATGCAGGGAGGGTACACTGAAGCTTTCTTT. This translates into CASSLMQGGYTEAFF.

The chain couples TRBV21-1 to TRBJ2-5; TRBD1, as called in the table, went unchecked against the DNA. The J call is in doubt because the DNA end fits TRBJ2-7 better. TRBV21-1 constitutes a pseudogene. This CDR3 is 18 amino acids long. CDR3 nucleotides: TGTGCCAGCTCACCCCCGGCCCTGTTACAGGGAACCATCTACGAGCAGTACTTC. It encodes CASSPPALLQGTIYEQYF.

V gene TRBV10-2 combines with J gene TRBJ1-6; TRBD1 aligns across 7 bases. The CDR3 spans 16 residues. Germline V CDR1 and CDR2: WSHSY, SAAADI. V gave up 2 bases and J gave up 4 bases; unmatched junction bases: 5. DNA of the CDR3: TGCGCCAGCAGTGAGCGGACAGGCCATTATAATTCACCCCTCCACTTT. This translates into CASSERTGHYNSPLHF.

This sequence joins TRBV18 and TRBJ2-7; 7 bases match TRBD1. V lost 0 bases to trimming and J lost 2 bases; unmatched junction nucleotides: 1. CDR3 length: 14 residues. CDR1 and CDR2 (germline): KGHSH, LQKENI. The chain's CDR3 is CASSPPTGPYEQYF. The CDR3 nucleotides are TGTGCCAGCTCACCACCGACAGGGCCCTACGAGCAGTACTTC. The variable domain in full, with the rest retrieved from reference TRBV18 and TRBJ2-7, is NAGVMQNPRHLVRRRGQEARLRCSPMKGHSHVYWYRQLPEEGLKFMVYLQKENIIDESGMPKERFSAEFPKEGPSILRIQQVVRGDSAAYFCASSPPTGPYEQYFGPGTRLTVT.